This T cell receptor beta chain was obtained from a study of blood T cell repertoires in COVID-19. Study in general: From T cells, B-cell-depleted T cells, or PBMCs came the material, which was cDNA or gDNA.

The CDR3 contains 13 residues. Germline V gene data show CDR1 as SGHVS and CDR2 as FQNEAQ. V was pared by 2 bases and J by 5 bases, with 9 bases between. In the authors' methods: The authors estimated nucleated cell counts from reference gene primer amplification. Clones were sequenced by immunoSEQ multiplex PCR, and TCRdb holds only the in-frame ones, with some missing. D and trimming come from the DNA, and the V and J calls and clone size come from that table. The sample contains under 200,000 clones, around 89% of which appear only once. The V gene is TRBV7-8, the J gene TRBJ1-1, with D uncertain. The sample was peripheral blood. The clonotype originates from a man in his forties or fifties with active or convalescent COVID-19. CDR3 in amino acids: CASSLKLYTEAFF. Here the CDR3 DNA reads TGTGCCAGCAGCTTAAAGCTTTATACTGAAGCTTTCTTT.